The 5 T cell receptor beta chains below were found in one sample sequenced in a study of metastatic and nonmetastatic thyroid tumors. No treatment had been given to any patient before thyroid surgery. MiXCR re-clonotyped the PCR reads for TCRdb. The profile shows roughly 64,000 clones, approximately 4.1% of them singletons. Sequencing was carried out using blood. These receptors came from a female donor with papillary thyroid cancer or a benign thyroid nodule (not recorded which). Some clones in this sample may be carry-over from other donors' samples.

This clone was counted at least ten times. The rearrangement joins TRBV3-1 to TRBJ1-2; D is uncertain. CDR1 is LGHDT and CDR2 is YNNKEL in the germline V gene (reference sequence). V was pared by 1 base and J by 8 bases, with 11 bases between. This CDR3 is 13 amino acids long. The CDR3 sequence is CASSQGSPPGYTF. In DNA, the CDR3 is TGTGCCAGCAGCCAAGGGTCCCCCCCCGGCTACACCTTC. The variable domain in full, completed from reference TRBV3-1 and TRBJ1-2, reads DTAVSQTPKYLVTQMGNDKSIKCEQNLGHDTMYWYKQDSKKFLKIMFSYNNKELIINETVPNRFSPKSPDKAHLNLHINSLELGDSAVYFCASSQGSPPGYTFGSGTRLTVV.

This clone was seen at least ten times. This chain uses TRBV5-1 with TRBJ2-3; TRBD2 matches at 9 bases. The trim removed 3 bases at V and 2 bases at J, leaving 4 bases unmatched. The CDR3 length is 15 residues. CDR1 is SGHRS and CDR2 is YFSETQ in the germline V gene. The CDR3 here is CASSYSGSTTDTQYF. The DNA of the CDR3 is TGCGCCAGCAGCTATAGCGGGAGCACCACAGATACGCAGTATTTT. The full variable domain, completed using reference TRBV5-1 and TRBJ2-3, is KAGVTQTPRYLIKTRGQQVTLSCSPISGHRSVSWYQQTPGQGLQFLFEYFSETQRNKGNFPGRFSGRQFSNSRSEMNVSTLELGDSALYLCASSYSGSTTDTQYFGPGTRLTVL.

This clone was seen at least ten times. The chain combines TRBV12-3 or TRBV12-4 with TRBJ2-1, with 10 bases aligning to TRBD2. The CDR3 runs to 16 residues. Unmatched junction bases numbered 9, after V lost 6 bases and J lost 4 bases. CDR3 nucleotides: TGTGCCAGCAGCCCGAGCGGGAGGGTGGTATACAATGAGCAGTTCTTC. Translated, it gives CASSPSGRVVYNEQFF.

The J gene is TRBJ1-4, the V gene TRBV6-1; 10 nucleotides align to TRBD1. Germline CDR1 reads MNHNS; CDR2 reads SASEGT. CDR3 length: 16 amino acids. The V and J ends lost 1 base and 8 bases, in that order; junction bases with no gene match: 7. The CDR3 DNA is TGTGCCAGCAGTGAAGTGGAAGGGACAGGGGAAGAAAAACTGTTTTTT. This encodes CASSEVEGTGEEKLFF.

This clone was seen more than once but under ten times. A junction boundary mismatches the germline segment, possibly from a read error. V and J are TRBV6-1 and TRBJ1-3; D is unresolved. Looked up from germline, CDR1 is MNHNS and CDR2 is SASEGT. The length of the CDR3 is 15 residues. CDR3 DNA sequence: TGTGCCATCAGTGTAGCCAAGGGCTTGGGAAACACCATATATTTT. Translated: CAISVAKGLGNTIYF.